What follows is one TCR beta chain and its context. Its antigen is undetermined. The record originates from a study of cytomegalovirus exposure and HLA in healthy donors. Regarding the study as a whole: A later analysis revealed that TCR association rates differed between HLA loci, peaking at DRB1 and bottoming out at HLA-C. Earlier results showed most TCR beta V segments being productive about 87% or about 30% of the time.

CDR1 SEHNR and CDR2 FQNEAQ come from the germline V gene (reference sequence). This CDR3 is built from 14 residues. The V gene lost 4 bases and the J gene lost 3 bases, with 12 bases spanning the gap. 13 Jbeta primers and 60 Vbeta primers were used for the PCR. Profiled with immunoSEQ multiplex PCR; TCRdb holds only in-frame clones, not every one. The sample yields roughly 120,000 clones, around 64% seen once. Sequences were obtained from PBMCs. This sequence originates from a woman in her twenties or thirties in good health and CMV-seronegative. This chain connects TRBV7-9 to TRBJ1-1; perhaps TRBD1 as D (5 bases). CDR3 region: CASSSRGGDTEAFF. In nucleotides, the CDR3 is TGTGCCAGCAGCTCGAGAGGAGGGGACACTGAAGCTTTCTTT.